The clone carrying this TCR beta chain was counted once. The CDR3 contains 14 residues. The ends were cut back, 0 bases at V and 8 bases at J, with 13 bases in the middle. Germline V lookup: CDR1 LGHNA, CDR2 YNFKEQ. These data belong to a study of blood T cell repertoires in COVID-19. Study-wide background: Specimens from acute and convalescent COVID-19 originated in the United States, Italy and Spain. PBMCs, B-cell-depleted T cells, or T cells provided the cDNA or gDNA that made up the material.

In the authors' workflow: The assay estimated nucleated cells by amplifying reference gene primers. Produced via immunoSEQ multiplex PCR; TCRdb's table is partial and in-frame only. The V and J calls and the clone size are those of that table, but D and trimming were determined from the DNA. The sample contains about 200,000 clones, about 79% of which appear only once. The TCR originated in a human donor in a cohort sampled during active COVID-19. Sequences were obtained from peripheral blood. The chain uses TRBV4-2 and TRBJ1-2; D is perhaps TRBD1 (6 bases). CDR3: CASSQDHGTSGYTF. CDR3 nucleotide sequence: TGTGCCAGCAGCCAAGATCATGGGACATCCGGCTACACCTTC.